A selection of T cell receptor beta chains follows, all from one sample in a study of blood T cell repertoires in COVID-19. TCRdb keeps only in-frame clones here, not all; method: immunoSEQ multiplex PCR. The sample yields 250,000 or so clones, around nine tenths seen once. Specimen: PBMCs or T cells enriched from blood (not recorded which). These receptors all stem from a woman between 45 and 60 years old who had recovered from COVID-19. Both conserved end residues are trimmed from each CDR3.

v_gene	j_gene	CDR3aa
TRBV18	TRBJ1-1	ASSATQENTEAF
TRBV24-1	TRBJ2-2	ATSDTGQGNTGELF
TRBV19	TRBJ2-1	ASKNLGQGAYNEQF
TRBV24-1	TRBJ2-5	ATSDPATSGGGETQY
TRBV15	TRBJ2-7	ATREDQNYEQY
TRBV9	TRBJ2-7	ASSAGQWSYEQY
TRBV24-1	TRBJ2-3	ATSDLKRGDTQY
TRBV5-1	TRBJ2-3	ASSLVGPSTDTQY
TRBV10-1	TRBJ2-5	ASSEWRVGETQY
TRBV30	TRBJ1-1	AWSVFGGTEAF
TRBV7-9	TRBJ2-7	ASSLGGDSGPEQY
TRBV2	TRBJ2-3	ASSELTEGESSQY
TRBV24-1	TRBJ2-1	ATSDLSSGRYNEQF
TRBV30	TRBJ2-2	AWSVGADYTGELF
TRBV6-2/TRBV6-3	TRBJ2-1	ASSFSSGSLHNEQF
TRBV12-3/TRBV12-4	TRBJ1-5	ASSLGPNQPQH
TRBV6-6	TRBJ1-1	ASSPLPWAIDTEAF
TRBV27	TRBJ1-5	ASSFRGNQPQH
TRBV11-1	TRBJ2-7	ASSPMFRGREQY
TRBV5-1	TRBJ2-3	ASSSHLAGGGITDTQY
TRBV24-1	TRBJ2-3	ATSDLLLLFGRTDTQY
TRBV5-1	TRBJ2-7	ASSLMASGTYEQY
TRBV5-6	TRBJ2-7	ASSLDLLAGLQHEQY
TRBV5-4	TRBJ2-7	ASSLGTSGRPYEQY
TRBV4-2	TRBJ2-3	ASSQDPRDSDTQY
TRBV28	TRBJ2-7	ASSITGRSSYEQY
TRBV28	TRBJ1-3	ARARDGTGGAGNTIY
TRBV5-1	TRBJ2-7	ASSPVGGSSYEQY
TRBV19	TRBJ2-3	ASREQSTDTQY
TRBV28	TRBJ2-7	ASSSTRSYEQY
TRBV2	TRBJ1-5	ASSPPGSNQPQH
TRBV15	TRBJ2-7	ATSRAGTGGYEQY
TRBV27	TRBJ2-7	ASGNYEQY
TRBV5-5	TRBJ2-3	ASSSQIQLAGADTQY
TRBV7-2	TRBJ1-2	ASSLGLLGGYGYT
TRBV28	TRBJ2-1	ASSLWTPSAGVVDEQF
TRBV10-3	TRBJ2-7	AIRAGTLSGEQY
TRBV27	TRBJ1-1	ASSTGQGAEAF
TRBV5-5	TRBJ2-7	ASSVPGSYEQY
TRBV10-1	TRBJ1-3	ASPRRGNTIY
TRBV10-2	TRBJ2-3	ASNLAGSTQY
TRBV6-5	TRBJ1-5	ASGTGTSNQPQH
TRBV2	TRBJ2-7	ASSERSHEQY
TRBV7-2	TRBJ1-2	ASPVEDGYT
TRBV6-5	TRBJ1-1	ASKRQGNTEAF
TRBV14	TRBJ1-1	ASSPNTEAF
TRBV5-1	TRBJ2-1	ASRLSPGVRNEQF
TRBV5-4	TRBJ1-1	ASSLGGRGDAAF
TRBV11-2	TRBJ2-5	ASSPALADQETQY
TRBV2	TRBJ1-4	ASSTRQGIAEKLF
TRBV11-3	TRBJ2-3	ASSRGGGVGDTQY
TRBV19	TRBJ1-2	ASSSIEGSAPGYGYT